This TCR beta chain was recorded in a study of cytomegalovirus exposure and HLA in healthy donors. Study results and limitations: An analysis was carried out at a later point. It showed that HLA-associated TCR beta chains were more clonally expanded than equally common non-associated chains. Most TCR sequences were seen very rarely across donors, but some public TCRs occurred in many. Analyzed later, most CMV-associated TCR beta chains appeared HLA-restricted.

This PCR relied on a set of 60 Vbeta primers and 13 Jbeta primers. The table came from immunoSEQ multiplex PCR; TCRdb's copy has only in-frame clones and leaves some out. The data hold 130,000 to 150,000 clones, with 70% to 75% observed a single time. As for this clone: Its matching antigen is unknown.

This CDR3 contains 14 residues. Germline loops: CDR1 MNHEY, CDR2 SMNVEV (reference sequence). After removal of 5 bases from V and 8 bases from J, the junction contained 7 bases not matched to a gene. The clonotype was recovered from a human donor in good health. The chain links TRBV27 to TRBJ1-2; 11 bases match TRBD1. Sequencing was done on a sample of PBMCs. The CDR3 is CASSHRDRGGGYTF. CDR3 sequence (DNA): TGTGCCAGCAGTCACCGGGACAGGGGGGGAGGCTACACCTTC.